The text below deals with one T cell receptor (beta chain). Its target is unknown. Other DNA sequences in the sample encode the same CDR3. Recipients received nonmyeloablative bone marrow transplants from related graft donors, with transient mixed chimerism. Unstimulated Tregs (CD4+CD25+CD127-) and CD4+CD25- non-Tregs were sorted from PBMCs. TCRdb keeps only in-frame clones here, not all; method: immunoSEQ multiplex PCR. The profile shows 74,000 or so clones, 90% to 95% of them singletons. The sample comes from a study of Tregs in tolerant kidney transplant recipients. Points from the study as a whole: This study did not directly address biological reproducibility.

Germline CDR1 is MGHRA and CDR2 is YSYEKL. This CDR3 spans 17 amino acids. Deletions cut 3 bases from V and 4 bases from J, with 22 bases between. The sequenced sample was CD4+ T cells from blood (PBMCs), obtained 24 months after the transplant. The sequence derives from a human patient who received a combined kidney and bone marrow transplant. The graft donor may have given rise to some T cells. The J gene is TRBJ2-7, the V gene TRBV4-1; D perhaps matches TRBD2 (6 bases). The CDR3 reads CASSQGIVWRGGYEQYF. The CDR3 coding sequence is TGCGCCAGCAGCCAGGGCATAGTTTGGAGGGGCGGATACGAGCAGTACTTC.